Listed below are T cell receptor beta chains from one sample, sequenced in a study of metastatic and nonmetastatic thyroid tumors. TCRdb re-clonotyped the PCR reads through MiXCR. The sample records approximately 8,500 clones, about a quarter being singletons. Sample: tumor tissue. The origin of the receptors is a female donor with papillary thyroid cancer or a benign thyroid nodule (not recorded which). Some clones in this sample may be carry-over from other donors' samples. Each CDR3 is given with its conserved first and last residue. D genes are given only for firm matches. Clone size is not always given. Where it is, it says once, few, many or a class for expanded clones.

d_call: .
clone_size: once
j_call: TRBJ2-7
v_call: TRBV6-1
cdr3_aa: CASQSKPRGTYEQYF
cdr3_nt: TGTGCCAGCCAATCAAAACCCCGGGGAACCTACGAGCAGTACTTC

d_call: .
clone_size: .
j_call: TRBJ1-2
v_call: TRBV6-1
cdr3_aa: CARSQTSQGGVDGYTF
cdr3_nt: TGTGCCAGGAGTCAGACCTCACAGGGAGGGGTGGATGGCTACACCTTC

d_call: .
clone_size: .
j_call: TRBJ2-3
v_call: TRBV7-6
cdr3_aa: CASNSLATDTQYF
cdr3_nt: TGTGCCAGCAACAGCCTCGCGACAGATACTCAGTATTTT

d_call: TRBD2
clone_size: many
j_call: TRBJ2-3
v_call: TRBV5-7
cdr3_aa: CASILAGVGDTQYF
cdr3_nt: TGTGCCAGCATTCTCGCGGGGGTCGGAGATACGCAGTATTTT

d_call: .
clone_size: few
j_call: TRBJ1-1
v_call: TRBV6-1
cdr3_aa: CASRWRFDTEAFF
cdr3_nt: TGTGCCAGCAGGTGGAGGTTCGACACTGAAGCTTTCTTT

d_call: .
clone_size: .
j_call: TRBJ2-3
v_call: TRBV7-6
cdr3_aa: CASSLVLSGTFGTDTQYF
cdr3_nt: TGTGCCAGCAGCTTAGTGCTATCGGGAACGTTCGGCACAGATACTCAGTATTTT

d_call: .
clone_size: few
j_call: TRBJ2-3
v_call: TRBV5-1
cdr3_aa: CASSSGPASDTQYF
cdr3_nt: TGCGCCAGCAGTAGCGGACCGGCCTCAGATACGCAGTATTTT

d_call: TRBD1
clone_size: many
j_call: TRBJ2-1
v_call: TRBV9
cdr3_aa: CASSGTGGGYNEQFF
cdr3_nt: TGTGCCAGCAGCGGGACAGGGGGAGGATACAATGAGCAGTTCTTC

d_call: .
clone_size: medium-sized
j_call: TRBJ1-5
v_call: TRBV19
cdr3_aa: CASSTSEYNQPQHF
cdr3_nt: TGTGCCAGTAGTACGTCAGAGTATAATCAGCCCCAGCATTTT

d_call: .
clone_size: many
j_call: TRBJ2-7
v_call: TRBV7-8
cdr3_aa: CASSFGGPGVLMYEQYF
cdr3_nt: TGTGCCAGCAGCTTCGGCGGGCCCGGCGTTTTAATGTACGAGCAGTACTTC

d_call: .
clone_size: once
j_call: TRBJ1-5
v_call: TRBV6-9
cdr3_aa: CASLPRGGSSRQPQHF
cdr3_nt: TGTGCCAGCCTCCCACGCGGGGGGAGTAGTAGACAGCCCCAGCATTTT

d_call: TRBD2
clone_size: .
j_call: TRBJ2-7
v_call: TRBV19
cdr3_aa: CASSIESGGGHEQYF
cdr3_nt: TGTGCCAGTAGTATAGAATCCGGGGGGGGCCACGAGCAGTACTTC

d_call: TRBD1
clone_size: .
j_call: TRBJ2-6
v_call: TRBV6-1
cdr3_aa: CASSVGQGTGANVLTF
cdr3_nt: TGTGCCAGCAGTGTTGGACAGGGGACCGGGGCCAACGTCCTGACTTTC

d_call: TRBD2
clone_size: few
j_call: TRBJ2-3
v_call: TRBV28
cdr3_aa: CASRDVAGASTDTQYF
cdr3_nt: TGTGCCAGCAGGGACGTAGCGGGAGCTAGCACAGATACGCAGTATTTT

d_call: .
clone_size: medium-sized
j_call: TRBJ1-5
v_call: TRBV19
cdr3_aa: CASRGVSNQPQHF
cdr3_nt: TGTGCCAGTAGGGGGGTTAGCAATCAGCCCCAGCATTTT

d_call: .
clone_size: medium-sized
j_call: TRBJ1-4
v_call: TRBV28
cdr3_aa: CASIGGANEKLFF
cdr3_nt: TGTGCCAGCATCGGGGGGGCAAATGAAAAACTGTTTTTT

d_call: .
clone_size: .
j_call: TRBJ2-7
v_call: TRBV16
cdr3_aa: CASSQWLEDGVGEQYF
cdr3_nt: TGTGCCAGCAGCCAATGGCTCGAAGATGGGGTGGGCGAGCAGTACTTC

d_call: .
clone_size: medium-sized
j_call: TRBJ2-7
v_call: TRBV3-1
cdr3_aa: CASSLLGYEQYF
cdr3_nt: TGTGCCAGCAGCCTCCTGGGCTACGAGCAGTACTTC